Presented here are 17 T cell receptor beta chains from one specimen sequenced in a study of T cell repertoires in cytomegalovirus infection. TCRdb re-derived calls from the reads in MiXCR, one entry per CDR3 protein. The table shows more than 20,000 distinct CDR3 sequences, with around 43% occurring only once. Antigen specificity for these receptors is unknown. The material sequenced was CD8+ T cells from cultured PBMCs, taken from culture after CMV antigen stimulation. All receptors come from a human donor in good health (CMV status not recorded). Some clones in this sample may be carry-over from other donors' samples.

This clonotype has ten or more counts. The V call is TRBV6-5, the J call TRBJ2-7; D not resolved. Trimming stripped 0 bases from V and 2 bases from J, with 8 bases between. The CDR3 consists of 14 residues. Germline lookup yields CDR1 MNHEY and CDR2 SVGAGI. The CDR3, as DNA: TGTGCCAGCAGTTACTCGATAGGCCCCTACGAGCAGTACTTC. This encodes CASSYSIGPYEQYF.

This clonotype was observed a single time. Germline is not matched at one junction end, which may reflect a read error. This rearrangement joins TRBV7-7 to TRBJ2-2; 7 nucleotides agree with TRBD1. The CDR3 runs to 13 residues. Germline CDR1 is SSHAT and CDR2 is FNYEAQ (reference sequence). The chain's CDR3 is CVSSRQGSGELFF. The CDR3 region has the DNA TGTGTCAGCAGCCGACAGGGTTCCGGGGAGCTGTTTTTT.

In this sample, this clonotype turned up a few times. The chain couples TRBV6-5 to TRBJ2-3, with a tentative D call TRBD2 (6 bases). Germline CDR1 MNHEY, CDR2 SVGAGI. Trimming cost V 0 bases and J 0 bases, with 10 bases left between them. This CDR3 has 16 residues. The chain's CDR3 is CASSYSTRGSTDTQYF. The CDR3, as DNA: TGTGCCAGCAGTTACTCGACGCGGGGAAGCACAGATACGCAGTATTTT.

This clonotype was recorded once. V is TRBV5-1 and J is TRBJ2-7; no reliable D call. The germline V and J ends were trimmed by 2 bases and 2 bases, with 11 bases remaining between them. CDR3 size: 14 residues. Germline V gene data show CDR1 as SGHRS and CDR2 as YFSETQ. The CDR3 loop is CASSFSGPTYEQYF. DNA for the CDR3: TGCGCCAGCAGCTTTTCTGGACCGACCTACGAGCAGTACTTC.

The chain combines TRBV28 with TRBJ2-7, with 10 bases fitting TRBD1. Per germline, CDR1 MDHEN and CDR2 SYDVKM. The CDR3 runs to 17 residues. V shed 4 bases and J 3 bases; nucleotides not matched to a gene: 12. The CDR3 DNA reads as TGTGCCAGCAGTTCCACTCGGGGACAGGGGATTCTCTACGAGCAGTACTTC. It specifies CASSSTRGQGILYEQYF.

In DNA, the CDR3 is TGTGCCAGCAGCAACCGTCCCGGGGAGCTGTTTTTT. It translates to CASSNRPGELFF. This chain links TRBV7-6 with TRBJ2-2; D is unclear. V was clipped by 5 bases and J by 6 bases, with 7 bases between them. CDR1 is SGHVS, CDR2 FNYEAQ, per germline. The CDR3 contains 12 residues. The full variable domain, rest sourced from reference TRBV7-6 and TRBJ2-2, is GAGVSQSPRYKVTKRGQDVALRCDPISGHVSLYWYRQALGQGPEFLTYFNYEAQQDKSGLPNDRFSAERPEGSISTLTIQRTEQRDSAMYRCASSNRPGELFFGEGSRLTVL.

This clonotype was seen a few times. The rearrangement joins TRBV11-1 to TRBJ1-6; 7 bases map to TRBD1. Germline CDR1 reads SGHAT; CDR2 reads FQDESV (reference sequence). The junction had 5 bases not matched to a gene; V was cut back by 5 bases and J by 7 bases. The CDR3 extends over 14 amino acids. The CDR3 sequence is CASSRTGNNSPLHF. The CDR3, as DNA: TGTGCCAGCAGCAGGACAGGCAACAATTCACCCCTCCACTTT.

The chain employs TRBV10-1 and TRBJ1-3; D ambiguous. Trimming removed 0 bases at V and 2 bases at J, with 5 bases between. This CDR3 is built from 14 residues. CDR1 is WNHNN and CDR2 is SYGVQD in the germline V gene (reference sequence). CDR3 in amino acids: CASSESGTGNTIYF. CDR3 bases: TGCGCCAGCAGTGAGTCGGGTACTGGAAACACCATATATTTT.

This clonotype was recorded a few times. This sequence joins TRBV27 and TRBJ2-2; 7 bases are shared with TRBD1. The CDR3 is made up of 18 amino acids. Germline CDR1 is MNHEY and CDR2 is SMNVEV (reference sequence). V shed 3 bases, J shed 3 bases, and the junction held 13 bases outside the gene matches. As DNA, the CDR3 is TGTGCCAGCAGTTTTCAGAACAGGGGCCATCCGGACACCGGGGAGCTGTTTTTT. Translated, it gives CASSFQNRGHPDTGELFF.

CDR3 sequence: CASSLQAKPLHF. CDR3 DNA: TGTGCCAGCAGCTTACAGGCCAAGCCCCTCCACTTT. This chain uses TRBV7-8 with TRBJ1-6; D gene uncertain. CDR1 is SGHVS, CDR2 FQNEAQ, per germline. The CDR3 consists of 12 residues. V was cut by 2 bases and J by 13 bases, with 9 bases left in between.

The genes are TRBV7-9 and TRBJ2-7; tentative D call: TRBD2 (5 bases). V was shortened by 3 bases and J by 3 bases, with 9 bases between the two germline ends. The length of the CDR3 is 13 residues. Germline V CDR1 and CDR2: SEHNR, FQNEAQ (reference sequence). The CDR3 DNA sequence: TGTGCCAGCAGCTTTCCGGGATACTACGAGCAGTACTTC. Translation gives CASSFPGYYEQYF. The complete variable domain, with remaining parts taken from reference TRBV7-9 and TRBJ2-7, reads DTGVSQNPRHKITKRGQNVTFRCDPISEHNRLYWYRQTLGQGPEFLTYFQNEAQLEKSRLLSDRFSAERPKGSFSTLEIQRTEQGDSAMYLCASSFPGYYEQYFGPGTRLTVT.

This clonotype has at least ten counts. V usage is TRBV28 and J usage is TRBJ1-3; D gene ambiguous. This CDR3 region has 15 residues. Trimming pared 6 bases from V and 8 bases from J, leaving 20 bases between. Germline lookup yields CDR1 MDHEN and CDR2 SYDVKM. The CDR3 sequence is CASRRPGYHLDTIYF. CDR3 in DNA: TGTGCCAGCAGGCGACCGGGTTACCATTTGGACACCATATATTTT.

This clonotype was counted only a few times. This chain joins TRBV7-8 and TRBJ2-5; possible D gene TRBD1, 5 bases. CDR1 and CDR2 (germline): SGHVS, FQNEAQ. This CDR3 is built from 15 residues. Trimming took off 1 base at V and 2 bases at J, with 11 bases between the two ends. The CDR3 protein is CASSLGWGGQETQYF. The CDR3 region has the DNA TGTGCCAGCAGCTTAGGTTGGGGCGGACAAGAGACCCAGTACTTC.

This chain links TRBV11-3 with TRBJ1-4, with TRBD1 as a possible D gene (6 bases). This CDR3 spans 12 amino acids. With 4 bases removed from V and 13 bases from J, the gap between germline ends came to 13 bases. CDR1 is SGHNT, CDR2 YENEEA, per germline. The CDR3 nucleotides are TGTGCCAGCAGCTATACAGGGAGATCACTGTTTTTT. Its protein is CASSYTGRSLFF.

The V call is TRBV10-3, the J call TRBJ2-7, with D possibly TRBD1 on 6 matching bases. V lost 3 bases, J lost 2 bases, and 11 bases lay in between. Germline V gives CDR1 ENHRY, CDR2 SYGVKD. This CDR3 is built from 14 residues. CDR3 coding DNA: TGTGCCATCAGTGACCCGGGACAAACCTACGAGCAGTACTTC. It encodes CAISDPGQTYEQYF.

V is TRBV6-2 or TRBV6-3 and J is TRBJ2-2, with no clear D. The V and J ends lost 2 bases and 0 bases respectively, with 16 bases between them. The germline gives CDR1 MNHEY, CDR2 SVGEGT. The CDR3 is 18 amino acids. This CDR3 is CASSYKRGETPNTGELFF. The DNA of the CDR3 is TGTGCCAGCAGTTACAAGCGAGGTGAGACACCGAACACCGGGGAGCTGTTTTTT.

The genes are TRBV5-8 and TRBJ2-1; 7 bases agree with TRBD2. The CDR3 covers 14 residues. V dropped 1 base and J dropped 7; count of bases not matched to a gene: 5. The germline gives CDR1 SGHTS, CDR2 YDEGEE. CDR3 amino acids: CASSLPGLLNEQFF. DNA of the CDR3: TGTGCCAGCAGCTTGCCGGGACTACTGAATGAGCAGTTCTTC.